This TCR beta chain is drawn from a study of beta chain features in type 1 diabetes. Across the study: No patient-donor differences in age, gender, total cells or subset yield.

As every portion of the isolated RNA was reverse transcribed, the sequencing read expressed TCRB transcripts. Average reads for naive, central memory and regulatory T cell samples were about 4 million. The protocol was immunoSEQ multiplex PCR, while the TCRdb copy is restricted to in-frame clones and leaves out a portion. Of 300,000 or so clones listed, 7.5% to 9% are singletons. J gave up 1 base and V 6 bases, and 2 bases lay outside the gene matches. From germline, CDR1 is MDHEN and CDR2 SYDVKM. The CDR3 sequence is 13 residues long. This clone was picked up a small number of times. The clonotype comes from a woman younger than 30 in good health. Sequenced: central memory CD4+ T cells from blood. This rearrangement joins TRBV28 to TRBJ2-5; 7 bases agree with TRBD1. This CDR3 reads CASRRDSQETQYF. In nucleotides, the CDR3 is TGTGCCAGCAGAAGGGACAGCCAAGAGACCCAGTACTTC.